The rows below give T cell receptor beta chains drawn from one sample of a study of vaccination effects on CD4 cells after COVID-19. Their specific antigens are unknown. Here immunoSEQ multiplex PCR was the method, and the copy in TCRdb shows in-frame clones only, minus some. The repertoire holds some 70,000 clones, with less than 80% as singletons. The sequencing used CD4+ T cells from PBMCs cultured without peptide, collected after COVID-19 vaccination. Source of these receptors: a human donor who received a COVID-19 vaccine. The CDR3 runs from the conserved cysteine through the conserved F or W. The order of the fields is V gene, clone size, J gene, D gene, CDR3 DNA, CDR3 protein. The D gene is left open where the match is weak. The listing skips clone size in some rows; elsewhere it reads once, few, many or a size class.

V gene: TRBV7-9; clone size: .; J gene: TRBJ2-6; D gene: TRBD1; CDR3 DNA: TGTGCCAGCAGCCGGGGGACAGGTGGAATCTCTGGGGCCAACGTCCTGACTTTC; CDR3 protein: CASSRGTGGISGANVLTF
V gene: TRBV7-6; clone size: few; J gene: TRBJ2-1; D gene: .; CDR3 DNA: TGTGCCAGCAGCTTCCAGGCTTACAATGAGCAGTTCTTC; CDR3 protein: CASSFQAYNEQFF
V gene: TRBV6-6; clone size: few; J gene: TRBJ2-3; D gene: TRBD2; CDR3 DNA: TGTGCCAGCAGTGTCCCTATAGCGGGGGGTTCAGATACGCAGTATTTT; CDR3 protein: CASSVPIAGGSDTQYF
V gene: TRBV27; clone size: .; J gene: TRBJ1-4; D gene: .; CDR3 DNA: TGTGCCAGCAGTTTCCAGGGCGAAAAACTGTTTTTT; CDR3 protein: CASSFQGEKLFF
V gene: TRBV28; clone size: few; J gene: TRBJ2-6; D gene: .; CDR3 DNA: TGTGCCAGCACCCGTGGGGATCTCTCTGGGGCCAACGTCCTGACTTTC; CDR3 protein: CASTRGDLSGANVLTF
V gene: TRBV5-1; clone size: .; J gene: TRBJ2-2; D gene: TRBD2; CDR3 DNA: TGCGCCAGCAGCTTGTACGGGGCGAGGACTAGCGATTACACCGGGGAGCTGTTTTTT; CDR3 protein: CASSLYGARTSDYTGELFF
V gene: TRBV5-1; clone size: .; J gene: TRBJ2-5; D gene: .; CDR3 DNA: TGCGCCAGCAGCTTGAACCCGGGGACAGAGACCCAGTACTTC; CDR3 protein: CASSLNPGTETQYF
V gene: TRBV9; clone size: .; J gene: TRBJ2-5; D gene: .; CDR3 DNA: TGTGCCAGCAGCAAGCGACAGGGAGGGGAGACCCAGTACTTC; CDR3 protein: CASSKRQGGETQYF
V gene: TRBV7-3; clone size: .; J gene: TRBJ1-6; D gene: .; CDR3 DNA: TGTGCCAGCAGCATAAACAGGGATGTGAATTCACCCCTCCACTTT; CDR3 protein: CASSINRDVNSPLHF
V gene: TRBV4-3; clone size: .; J gene: TRBJ2-3; D gene: TRBD1; CDR3 DNA: TGCGCCAGCAGCCAACAGGGGGCTGTTGCCTCAGATACGCAGTATTTT; CDR3 protein: CASSQQGAVASDTQYF
V gene: TRBV7-9; clone size: .; J gene: TRBJ2-1; D gene: .; CDR3 DNA: TGTGCCAGCATCGGACCAGCCTACAATGAGCAGTTCTTC; CDR3 protein: CASIGPAYNEQFF
V gene: TRBV7-9; clone size: .; J gene: TRBJ2-5; D gene: .; CDR3 DNA: TGTGCCAGCACCCCGGGGACACAGCAGGGGGAGACCCAGTACTTC; CDR3 protein: CASTPGTQQGETQYF
V gene: TRBV10-1; clone size: .; J gene: TRBJ1-2; D gene: TRBD1; CDR3 DNA: TGCGCCAGCAGGGGTGACAGGGGGCTTCACTATGGCTACACCTTC; CDR3 protein: CASRGDRGLHYGYTF
V gene: TRBV30; clone size: .; J gene: TRBJ1-6; D gene: .; CDR3 DNA: TGTGCCTGGAGTGTGGACCGGAATTCACCCCTCCACTTT; CDR3 protein: CAWSVDRNSPLHF
V gene: TRBV13; clone size: .; J gene: TRBJ2-2; D gene: .; CDR3 DNA: TGTGCCAGCAGCTTGCGACTGGACGCGAACACCGGGGAGCTGTTTTTT; CDR3 protein: CASSLRLDANTGELFF
V gene: TRBV6-5; clone size: once; J gene: TRBJ2-1; D gene: .; CDR3 DNA: TGTGCCAGCAGTCTGGGCCTACCCCCCAATGAGCAGTTCTTC; CDR3 protein: CASSLGLPPNEQFF
V gene: TRBV3-1/TRBV3-2; clone size: few; J gene: TRBJ2-6; D gene: .; CDR3 DNA: TGTGCCAGCAGCCAACTAGGGGCCAACGTCCTGACTTTC; CDR3 protein: CASSQLGANVLTF
V gene: TRBV5-4; clone size: .; J gene: TRBJ1-4; D gene: .; CDR3 DNA: TGTGCCAGCAGCTTGTATGGGGGGCCGGGAAAACTGTTTTTT; CDR3 protein: CASSLYGGPGKLFF
V gene: TRBV7-9; clone size: .; J gene: TRBJ1-2; D gene: .; CDR3 DNA: TGTGCCAGCAGCGAGACAATTCTTGGAGCTGGCTACACCTTC; CDR3 protein: CASSETILGAGYTF
V gene: TRBV27; clone size: .; J gene: TRBJ2-5; D gene: .; CDR3 DNA: TGTGCCAGCAAGGGGCCGGGGTGGGAGACCCAGTACTTC; CDR3 protein: CASKGPGWETQYF
V gene: TRBV28; clone size: .; J gene: TRBJ1-2; D gene: TRBD1; CDR3 DNA: TGTGCCAGCAGTTCAACCTCACAGGGGTGGGCTGGCTACACCTTC; CDR3 protein: CASSSTSQGWAGYTF
V gene: TRBV19; clone size: once; J gene: TRBJ2-5; D gene: .; CDR3 DNA: TGTGCCAGTAGTATGCCCAGGGCCGACCAAGAGACCCAGTACTTC; CDR3 protein: CASSMPRADQETQYF
V gene: TRBV2; clone size: few; J gene: TRBJ1-4; D gene: .; CDR3 DNA: TGTGCCAGCAGTGTTTATGAAAAACTGTTTTTT; CDR3 protein: CASSVYEKLFF
V gene: TRBV6-2/TRBV6-3; clone size: .; J gene: TRBJ2-1; D gene: .; CDR3 DNA: TGTGCCAGCAGTTACTCGATGGGCCATATCAATGAGCAGTTCTTC; CDR3 protein: CASSYSMGHINEQFF
V gene: TRBV9; clone size: .; J gene: TRBJ2-3; D gene: .; CDR3 DNA: TGTGCCAGCAGCGTAGCGGCCCGTAGGGATACGCAGTATTTT; CDR3 protein: CASSVAARRDTQYF
V gene: TRBV18; clone size: .; J gene: TRBJ1-3; D gene: .; CDR3 DNA: TGTGCCAGCTCACCAGGCGGAGGAAACACCATATATTTT; CDR3 protein: CASSPGGGNTIYF
V gene: TRBV2; clone size: .; J gene: TRBJ2-1; D gene: .; CDR3 DNA: TGTGCCAGCATTCGAACGGGGGACAATGAGCAGTTCTTC; CDR3 protein: CASIRTGDNEQFF
V gene: TRBV6-6; clone size: .; J gene: TRBJ2-4; D gene: .; CDR3 DNA: TGTGCCAGCAGTTACTCGGGGGCCAAAAACATTCAGTACTTC; CDR3 protein: CASSYSGAKNIQYF
V gene: TRBV28; clone size: .; J gene: TRBJ1-2; D gene: TRBD1; CDR3 DNA: TGTGCCAGCAGCCAACCCGGGACAGGGGGTGGCTACACCTTC; CDR3 protein: CASSQPGTGGGYTF
V gene: TRBV12-3/TRBV12-4; clone size: .; J gene: TRBJ2-3; D gene: TRBD2; CDR3 DNA: TGTGCCAGCACCACTCCGGGGGGGGATACGCAGTATTTT; CDR3 protein: CASTTPGGDTQYF
V gene: TRBV30; clone size: .; J gene: TRBJ1-2; D gene: TRBD1; CDR3 DNA: TGTGCCTGGAGTGTCCCGACAGGGAGGAGGTATGGCTACACCTTC; CDR3 protein: CAWSVPTGRRYGYTF
V gene: TRBV15; clone size: .; J gene: TRBJ1-2; D gene: .; CDR3 DNA: TGTGCCACCAGCAAACAGAAGCTGGGGGGCTACACCTTC; CDR3 protein: CATSKQKLGGYTF
V gene: TRBV7-9; clone size: .; J gene: TRBJ2-5; D gene: TRBD2; CDR3 DNA: TGTGCCAGCAGCCGTAGCGGGGGGGCGGAGACCCAGTACTTC; CDR3 protein: CASSRSGGAETQYF
V gene: TRBV18; clone size: .; J gene: TRBJ2-2; D gene: .; CDR3 DNA: TGTGCCAGCTCAGATAGCTGGGACTCCATCACCGGGGAGCTGTTTTTT; CDR3 protein: CASSDSWDSITGELFF
V gene: TRBV5-6; clone size: .; J gene: TRBJ2-5; D gene: .; CDR3 DNA: TGTGCCAGCAGCCTCCTAGGTCGCGAGACCCAGTACTTC; CDR3 protein: CASSLLGRETQYF
V gene: TRBV7-9; clone size: .; J gene: TRBJ2-5; D gene: .; CDR3 DNA: TGTGCCAGCAGCCCGGAGGGGGAGACCCAGTACTTC; CDR3 protein: CASSPEGETQYF
V gene: TRBV5-1; clone size: .; J gene: TRBJ2-1; D gene: TRBD2; CDR3 DNA: TGCGCCAGCAGCTCTAGCGGGGGGAGCTCCTACAATGAGCAGTTCTTC; CDR3 protein: CASSSSGGSSYNEQFF
V gene: TRBV5-5; clone size: .; J gene: TRBJ1-1; D gene: .; CDR3 DNA: TGTGCCAGCAGCACCAGGCGGGGGGCTAACACTGAAGCTTTCTTT; CDR3 protein: CASSTRRGANTEAFF
V gene: TRBV30; clone size: .; J gene: TRBJ1-5; D gene: .; CDR3 DNA: TGTGCCTGGAGTCTGGGGACGGGCAATCAGCCCCAGCATTTT; CDR3 protein: CAWSLGTGNQPQHF
V gene: TRBV7-3; clone size: .; J gene: TRBJ2-6; D gene: .; CDR3 DNA: TGTGCCAGCAGCTTTGGCCAGGGGAACTCTGGGGCCAACGTCCTGACTTTC; CDR3 protein: CASSFGQGNSGANVLTF
V gene: TRBV7-2; clone size: .; J gene: TRBJ2-5; D gene: .; CDR3 DNA: TGTGCCAGCACCACTGGTGAGACCCAGTACTTC; CDR3 protein: CASTTGETQYF
V gene: TRBV19; clone size: once; J gene: TRBJ1-2; D gene: .; CDR3 DNA: TGTGCCAGTAGTATGCAGGCTAACTATGGCTACACCTTC; CDR3 protein: CASSMQANYGYTF
V gene: TRBV6-2/TRBV6-3; clone size: few; J gene: TRBJ1-1; D gene: .; CDR3 DNA: TGTGCCAGCAGTTACTCGATCTCCAGACGCACTGAAGCTTTCTTT; CDR3 protein: CASSYSISRRTEAFF
V gene: TRBV29-1; clone size: .; J gene: TRBJ1-2; D gene: .; CDR3 DNA: TGCAGCGTGAGGTCGGCTAACTATGGCTACACCTTC; CDR3 protein: CSVRSANYGYTF
V gene: TRBV11-3; clone size: .; J gene: TRBJ1-1; D gene: .; CDR3 DNA: TGTGCCAGCAGCTCCGGAATCCCCGGGACCCCGACTTTCTTT; CDR3 protein: CASSSGIPGTPTFF
V gene: TRBV7-2; clone size: .; J gene: TRBJ1-5; D gene: .; CDR3 DNA: TGTGCCAGCAGCTTAGAATATCAGCCCCAGCATTTT; CDR3 protein: CASSLEYQPQHF
V gene: TRBV3-1/TRBV3-2; clone size: .; J gene: TRBJ1-3; D gene: .; CDR3 DNA: TGTGCCAGCAGCCAAGACCTCACTAGGGAGGGAAACACCATATATTTT; CDR3 protein: CASSQDLTREGNTIYF
V gene: TRBV6-5; clone size: .; J gene: TRBJ2-2; D gene: .; CDR3 DNA: TGTGCCAGCAATATGTATAACACCGGGGAGCTGTTTTTT; CDR3 protein: CASNMYNTGELFF
V gene: TRBV5-1; clone size: few; J gene: TRBJ1-1; D gene: .; CDR3 DNA: TGCGCCAGCAGCTTGGCAACACGAACCCCCACTGAAGCTTTCTTT; CDR3 protein: CASSLATRTPTEAFF
V gene: TRBV28; clone size: .; J gene: TRBJ1-5; D gene: .; CDR3 DNA: TGTGCCAGCAGTTTGGGGATTTTGGGCAATCAGCCCCAGCATTTT; CDR3 protein: CASSLGILGNQPQHF
V gene: TRBV7-9; clone size: .; J gene: TRBJ1-2; D gene: .; CDR3 DNA: TGTGCCAGCAGCTTAAATTCAGGGCAGGGGAGTTTCCTTGGCTACACCTTC; CDR3 protein: CASSLNSGQGSFLGYTF
V gene: TRBV29-1; clone size: .; J gene: TRBJ1-1; D gene: .; CDR3 DNA: TGCAGCGTTGGGTGGCGGCACAACACTGAAGCTTTCTTT; CDR3 protein: CSVGWRHNTEAFF
V gene: TRBV6-5; clone size: .; J gene: TRBJ2-3; D gene: .; CDR3 DNA: TGTGCCAGCAGAAAGGACTGGGCAAGGACGCAGTATTTT; CDR3 protein: CASRKDWARTQYF
V gene: TRBV19; clone size: few; J gene: TRBJ2-2; D gene: .; CDR3 DNA: TGTGCCAGTAACGGGTTCCTCACCGGGGAGCTGTTTTTT; CDR3 protein: CASNGFLTGELFF
V gene: TRBV19; clone size: .; J gene: TRBJ1-2; D gene: TRBD1; CDR3 DNA: TGTGCCAGTAGAACCGGGACAGACTATGGCTACACCTTC; CDR3 protein: CASRTGTDYGYTF
V gene: TRBV5-4; clone size: .; J gene: TRBJ2-5; D gene: .; CDR3 DNA: TGTGCCAGCAGCTTACCTTCAGGGGCTAAAGAGACCCAGTACTTC; CDR3 protein: CASSLPSGAKETQYF
V gene: TRBV5-1; clone size: .; J gene: TRBJ2-2; D gene: .; CDR3 DNA: TGCGCCAGCAGCTGGTCCCCAGGGGCCGGCACCGGGGAGCTGTTTTTT; CDR3 protein: CASSWSPGAGTGELFF
V gene: TRBV5-6; clone size: .; J gene: TRBJ2-3; D gene: .; CDR3 DNA: TGTGCCAGCCGCTCCTATACGCAGTATTTT; CDR3 protein: CASRSYTQYF
V gene: TRBV5-1; clone size: once; J gene: TRBJ2-5; D gene: TRBD2; CDR3 DNA: TGCGCCAGCAGCCTTCCGGGACTAGCGGGGGGAAGGCAAGAGACCCAGTACTTC; CDR3 protein: CASSLPGLAGGRQETQYF